These 30 T cell receptor beta chains were sequenced from one sample in a study of blood T cells in healthy people across ages. Together with a sample-barcoded 5' primer, a J-beta primer mix was included in a second PCR lasting roughly 6 to 12 cycles. TCRdb re-called the 5' RACE reads with MiXCR, one entry per CDR3 protein. The sample has under 2,000,000 distinct CDR3 sequences; about 50% are singletons. Material: blood. Source of these receptors: a woman aged 40 to 50 in good health.

This chain joins TRBV28 and TRBJ2-5; possible D gene TRBD1, 6 bases. Trimming cost V 7 bases and J 3 bases, with 15 bases left between them. The V gene's germline CDR1 is MDHEN and CDR2 SYDVKM. The CDR3 contains 14 residues. DNA of the CDR3: TGTGCCAGCACCCCACAGGGTTTAGAAGAGACCCAGTACTTC. Translated, it gives CASTPQGLEETQYF.

This clonotype showed up just a few times. This chain uses TRBV7-6 with TRBJ2-6, with D possibly being TRBD1 (6 bases). Trimming pared 5 bases from V and 0 bases from J, leaving 11 bases between. This CDR3 region has 16 residues. Germline lookup yields CDR1 SGHVS and CDR2 FNYEAQ. The CDR3 loop is CASSPTGNSGANVLTF. The CDR3 DNA is TGTGCCAGCAGCCCCACAGGGAACTCTGGGGCCAACGTCCTGACTTTC.

The table lists this clonotype with a few counts. The V call is TRBV9, the J call TRBJ1-6; TRBD1 aligns across 9 bases. The CDR3 is 15 residues long. With 4 bases clipped from V and 7 bases from J, the junction kept 6 bases outside the gene matches. Germline V gene data show CDR1 as SGDLS and CDR2 as YYNGEE. The CDR3 nucleotides are TGTGCCAGCAGCCCGCGGGACAGGGAGAATTCACCCCTCCACTTT. The encoded protein is CASSPRDRENSPLHF.

The sample holds a few counts of this clonotype. The genes are TRBV2 and TRBJ2-5; D possibly matches TRBD1 or TRBD2 (5 bases each). Between the trimmed V and J ends, which lost 0 bases and 4 bases, there was a span of 12 bases. The CDR3 length is 15 residues. Looked up from germline, CDR1 is SNHLY and CDR2 is FYNNEI. CDR3 DNA sequence: TGTGCCAGCAGTGAAGCGCTTGGGGGAATAGAGACCCAGTACTTC. As protein: CASSEALGGIETQYF.

The chain recombines TRBV20-1 with TRBJ2-3, with 12 bases lining up with TRBD2. V trimming: 5 bases; J trimming: 4 bases; junction bases outside the gene matches: 10. Looked up from germline, CDR1 is DFQATT and CDR2 is SNEGSKA (reference sequence). CDR3 length: 16 amino acids. CDR3 sequence: CSAFLTSGGFPDTQYF. CDR3 DNA: TGCAGTGCTTTCCTGACTAGCGGGGGCTTCCCAGATACGCAGTATTTT.

This clonotype was seen only a few times. The chain employs TRBV12-3 or TRBV12-4 and TRBJ2-7; 7 bases map to TRBD1. The CDR3 covers 16 residues. Germline trimming cut 3 bases from V and 3 bases from J; bases unmatched to any gene: 11. The CDR3 loop is CASSFLSRAGGYEQYF. In DNA, the CDR3 is TGTGCCAGCAGTTTTCTTTCCCGCGCAGGGGGCTACGAGCAGTACTTC.

This clonotype has just a few counts. The chain uses TRBV9 and TRBJ2-1, with D unclear. From germline, CDR1 is SGDLS and CDR2 YYNGEE. Trimming stripped 0 bases from V and 5 bases from J, with 6 bases between. The length of the CDR3 is 13 residues. The chain's CDR3 is CASSVATDNEQFF. The CDR3 region has the DNA TGTGCCAGCAGCGTAGCCACGGACAATGAGCAGTTCTTC.

This chain uses TRBV20-1 with TRBJ2-1; 8 nucleotides align to TRBD2. This CDR3 region has 14 residues. The V gene's germline CDR1 is DFQATT and CDR2 SNEGSKA (reference sequence). Unmatched junction bases numbered 14, after V lost 6 bases and J lost 10 bases. The CDR3 is CSARILLAGGEQFF. CDR3 DNA sequence: TGCAGTGCGAGAATTCTGCTAGCGGGCGGCGAGCAGTTCTTC.

This chain joins TRBV27 and TRBJ2-5; the D is unclear. CDR1 and CDR2 from the germline V gene are MNHEY and SMNVEV (reference sequence). V gave up 3 bases and J gave up 2 bases, with 13 bases separating them. The CDR3 sequence is 15 residues long. The DNA for the CDR3 is TGTGCCAGCAGTTTCGTCCCGAGGAGTCAAGAGACCCAGTACTTC. This encodes CASSFVPRSQETQYF.

This chain links TRBV5-1 with TRBJ2-1; 10 nucleotides line up with TRBD2. V shed 2 bases and J 8 bases; nucleotides not matched to a gene: 10. Germline-derived CDR1 and CDR2 are SGHRS and YFSETQ. The CDR3 totals 16 residues. The DNA of the CDR3 is TGCGCCAGCAGCTTACTTCTAGCGGGGGTCACCGATGAGCAGTTCTTC. Protein product: CASSLLLAGVTDEQFF.

The chain recombines TRBV7-2 with TRBJ2-5; TRBD1 agrees at 9 bases. The CDR3 extends over 15 amino acids. Germline V gives CDR1 SGHTA, CDR2 FQGNSA. V was clipped by 6 bases and J by 11 bases; unmatched bases: 16. In DNA form, the CDR3 reads TGTGCCAGCAGGGCGGGACAGGGCGCCTTCAATGAGCAGTACTTC. Encoded protein: CASRAGQGAFNEQYF.

This clonotype was picked up a small number of times. This chain links TRBV4-1 with TRBJ2-3; 10 bases fit TRBD2. There are 16 residues in the CDR3. V lost 0 bases to trimming and J lost 5 bases; unmatched junction nucleotides: 5. Germline V gene sequence: CDR1 MGHRA, CDR2 YSYEKL. CDR3 DNA sequence: TGCGCCAGCAGCCAAGATCTAGCGGGGGTGGGAGATACGCAGTATTTT. Translating gives CASSQDLAGVGDTQYF.

This clonotype was detected only a few times. The V and J genes are TRBV2 and TRBJ2-7; 10 nucleotides agree with TRBD2. Germline CDR1 is SNHLY and CDR2 is FYNNEI. The length of the CDR3 is 14 residues. With V trimmed by 3 bases and J by 6 bases, 5 bases remained unmatched. CDR3 sequence reads: CASSELAGVREQYF. CDR3 bases: TGTGCCAGCAGTGAGCTAGCGGGGGTTCGCGAGCAGTACTTC.

V usage is TRBV3-1 and J usage is TRBJ1-5, with 8 nucleotides matching TRBD1. Per the germline V gene, CDR1 is LGHDT and CDR2 is YNNKEL (reference sequence). V trimming: 4 bases; J trimming: 5 bases; junction bases outside the gene matches: 4. The CDR3 is 14 residues long. The CDR3 DNA follows: TGTGCCAGCAGCCCGGACAGGGAATATCAGCCCCAGCATTTT. It codes for CASSPDREYQPQHF. The entire variable domain, with the rest obtained from reference TRBV3-1 and TRBJ1-5, is as follows: DTAVSQTPKYLVTQMGNDKSIKCEQNLGHDTMYWYKQDSKKFLKIMFSYNNKELIINETVPNRFSPKSPDKAHLNLHINSLELGDSAVYFCASSPDREYQPQHFGDGTRLSIL.

J is TRBJ2-3 and V is TRBV7-2; a weak D match, TRBD1 (6 bases). The V and J ends lost 6 bases and 2 bases respectively, with 15 bases between them. The germline V gene has CDR1 SGHTA and CDR2 FQGNSA. The CDR3 sequence is 15 residues long. As DNA, the CDR3 is TGTGCCAGCAGGAGGGGGTGGGGCCTCACAGATACGCAGTATTTT. Protein sequence: CASRRGWGLTDTQYF. The complete variable domain, with remaining parts taken from reference TRBV7-2 and TRBJ2-3, reads GAGVSQSPSNKVTEKGKDVELRCDPISGHTALYWYRQSLGQGLEFLIYFQGNSAPDKSGLPSDRFSAERTGGSVSTLTIQRTQQEDSAVYLCASRRGWGLTDTQYFGPGTRLTVL.

The V call is TRBV28, the J call TRBJ1-4, with D uncertain. Deletions cut 3 bases from V and 0 bases from J, with 11 bases between. CDR1 and CDR2 (germline): MDHEN, SYDVKM. This CDR3 region has 16 residues. The CDR3 region has the DNA TGTGCCAGCAGTTTCATCGGAACCGCAACTAATGAAAAACTGTTTTTT. It specifies CASSFIGTATNEKLFF.

In this sample, this clonotype turned up once. The rearrangement joins TRBV21-1 to TRBJ1-2; the table names TRBD1, a call not compared with the DNA. TRBV21-1 is a pseudogene. The CDR3 covers 16 residues. The CDR3 coding sequence is TGTGCCAGCAGCAAAGTGGGGGGAAGCCCTAACTATGGCTACACCTTC. Amino acid sequence: CASSKVGGSPNYGYTF.

This clonotype showed up just a few times. This chain joins TRBV3-1 and TRBJ1-5; D call uncertain. The CDR3 is 14 residues long. Trimming cost V 3 bases and J 5 bases, with 11 bases left between them. CDR1 LGHDT and CDR2 YNNKEL come from the germline V gene (reference sequence). Written as DNA, the CDR3 is TGTGCCAGCAGCCAGGGAAGTGGGCATCAGCCCCAGCATTTT. This codes for CASSQGSGHQPQHF.

The J gene is TRBJ2-4, the V gene TRBV3-1, with unresolved D. The DNA end lines up better with TRBJ2-7; the J call may be wrong. Germline V lookup: CDR1 LGHDT, CDR2 YNNKEL (reference sequence). The CDR3 is 13 amino acids. Here the CDR3 reads CASSLYETYEQYF. The CDR3 DNA reads TGTGCCAGCAGCCTTTACGAAACCTACGAGCAGTACTTC.

This clonotype was counted a few times. V and J are TRBV29-1 and TRBJ2-3, with 10 bases that match TRBD2. The CDR3 runs 14 residues. Germline V lookup: CDR1 SQVTM, CDR2 ANQGSEA. The trim removed 7 bases at V and 4 bases at J, leaving 8 bases unmatched. The CDR3 loop is CSAFRAGGPDTQYF. The CDR3 DNA reads as TGCAGCGCTTTTAGAGCGGGGGGGCCAGATACGCAGTATTTT.

This clonotype has just a few counts. This sequence joins TRBV20-1 and TRBJ2-1; 7 nucleotides align to TRBD2. V shed 3 bases and J 7 bases; nucleotides not matched to a gene: 9. The CDR3 runs 14 residues. Germline CDR1 and CDR2: DFQATT and SNEGSKA (reference sequence). The CDR3 sequence: CSASTVWGGNEQFF. CDR3 DNA: TGCAGTGCTAGCACCGTCTGGGGGGGAAATGAGCAGTTCTTC.

This chain joins TRBV20-1 and TRBJ2-1; 11 bases fit TRBD2. Germline-derived CDR1 and CDR2 are DFQATT and SNEGSKA (reference sequence). Trimming took 6 bases from V and 5 from J; bases not matched to a gene: 15. The CDR3 loop spans 17 amino acids. CDR3 residues: CSAPEILLAGGHNEQFF. Written as DNA, the CDR3 is TGCAGTGCGCCTGAGATCCTCCTAGCGGGGGGCCACAATGAGCAGTTCTTC.

V is TRBV15 and J is TRBJ2-3, with D perhaps matching TRBD1 (6 bases). Trimming stripped 2 bases from V and 8 bases from J, with 17 bases between. CDR1 and CDR2 from the germline V gene are LNHNV and YYDKDF (reference sequence). This CDR3 is 15 amino acids long. Here the CDR3 reads CATSRTRGLYVTQYF. CDR3 in DNA: TGTGCCACCAGCAGAACCAGGGGCCTCTACGTTACGCAGTATTTT. Complete variable domain (other parts from reference TRBV15 and TRBJ2-3): DAMVIQNPRYQVTQFGKPVTLSCSQTLNHNVMYWYQQKSSQAPKLLFHYYDKDFNNEADTPDNFQSRRPNTSFCFLDIRSPGLGDTAMYLCATSRTRGLYVTQYFGPGTRLTVL.

The chain employs TRBV6-5 and TRBJ2-7; a weak D match, TRBD2 (5 bases). The DNA matches TRBJ2-5 better at its end, which makes the J call doubtful. The CDR3 consists of 13 residues. Looked up from germline, CDR1 is MNHEY and CDR2 is SVGAGI. The DNA for the CDR3 is TGTGCCAGCAGCGGACTCTCCCCGGAGACCCAGTACTTC. This encodes CASSGLSPETQYF.

The J gene is TRBJ2-5, the V gene TRBV12-3 or TRBV12-4; TRBD2 matches 9 bases. CDR3 length: 13 residues. V trimming: 1 base; J trimming: 11 bases; junction bases outside the gene matches: 5. The DNA of the CDR3 is TGTGCCAGCAGTTTAGGGGGACTAGCAGGGCAGTACTTC. Its translation is CASSLGGLAGQYF.

This clonotype was seen more than once but under ten times. The rearrangement links TRBV15 to TRBJ2-7; D may be TRBD2 (6 bases). The CDR3 contains 14 residues. CDR1 LNHNV and CDR2 YYDKDF come from the germline V gene (reference sequence). V was pared by 3 bases and J by 2 bases, with 11 bases between. The CDR3 loop is CATSRGGVTYEQYF. CDR3 nucleotide sequence: TGTGCCACCAGCAGGGGAGGAGTTACCTACGAGCAGTACTTC.

This chain joins TRBV15 and TRBJ1-6; the D is unclear. Deletions cut 0 bases from V and 0 bases from J, with 12 bases between. The CDR3 has 18 residues. Germline CDR1 reads LNHNV; CDR2 reads YYDKDF (reference sequence). The CDR3 region has the DNA TGTGCCACCAGCAGAGATAGGCACGGAGGCTCCTATAATTCACCCCTCCACTTT. Amino acids: CATSRDRHGGSYNSPLHF.

The V and J genes are TRBV20-1 and TRBJ2-2; 14 bases match TRBD2. The CDR3 runs 16 residues. Trimming at V came to 6 bases and at J to 1 base, leaving 4 bases not matched to a gene. Germline V gene data show CDR1 as DFQATT and CDR2 as SNEGSKA (reference sequence). The CDR3 DNA sequence: TGCAGTGCCCTGACTAGCGGGGGGGTGAACACCGGGGAGCTGTTTTTT. Residues: CSALTSGGVNTGELFF.

The CDR3 DNA follows: TGTGCCAGCAGTGATATGCTGGGGGAGACCCAGTACTTC. This gives the protein CASSDMLGETQYF. The chain combines TRBV6-5 with TRBJ2-5; D is ambiguous. The germline gives CDR1 MNHEY, CDR2 SVGAGI. The CDR3 contains 13 residues. V lost 5 bases and J lost 5, with 12 bases in between.

This clonotype was found a few times. The rearrangement joins TRBV4-3 to TRBJ2-4; no reliable D call. V lost 0 bases to trimming and J lost 8 bases, with 14 bases between them. Germline V gene sequence: CDR1 LGHNA, CDR2 YSLEER. The CDR3 loop spans 15 amino acids. The CDR3 protein is CASSQDLGIGDIQYF. For the CDR3, the DNA is TGCGCCAGCAGCCAAGATTTGGGGATTGGGGACATTCAGTACTTC.